The rows below give T cell receptor beta chains drawn from one sample of a study of patients and donors after allogeneic stem cell transplantation. In TCRdb, the RT-PCR reads were re-called with MiXCR into one record per CDR3 protein. The repertoire holds tens of thousands of distinct CDR3 sequences, around 27% seen once, with about a quarter in the top ten. What was sequenced was blood, either unsorted or a sorted T cell fraction (not recorded which). The receptors shown here come from a human donor who was either an allogeneic HSCT recipient or a stem cell or donor lymphocyte infusion donor (not recorded which). It is not recorded whose cells these are; they may come from a transplant donor. CDR3s include the opening cysteine and the closing phenylalanine or tryptophan. Fields, in order: D gene, V gene, CDR3 length, clone size, J gene, CDR3 protein, CDR3 DNA. A D gene is named only where the DNA matches it firmly. A clone size is listed for some rows: how often the clone was seen (once, few, many), or a class if it is expanded.

d_gene: TRBD2
v_gene: TRBV12-3/TRBV12-4
len: 16
abundance: few
j_gene: TRBJ2-1
CDR3aa: CASSLPGRGGRNEQFF
CDR3nt: TGTGCCAGCAGTTTACCCGGGCGGGGGGGCCGTAATGAGCAGTTCTTC

d_gene: -
v_gene: TRBV12-3/TRBV12-4
len: 14
abundance: -
j_gene: TRBJ1-2
CDR3aa: CASRRGAPDYGYTF
CDR3nt: TGTGCCAGCAGGCGGGGGGCCCCTGACTATGGCTACACCTTC

d_gene: -
v_gene: TRBV10-3
len: 13
abundance: few
j_gene: TRBJ1-2
CDR3aa: CAISGDLNYGYTF
CDR3nt: TGTGCCATCAGCGGGGACCTTAACTATGGCTACACCTTC

d_gene: -
v_gene: TRBV18
len: 14
abundance: -
j_gene: TRBJ1-2
CDR3aa: CASSSTGLGYGYTF
CDR3nt: TGTGCCAGCTCTTCTACAGGGTTAGGCTATGGCTACACCTTC

d_gene: -
v_gene: TRBV20-1
len: 12
abundance: few
j_gene: TRBJ1-1
CDR3aa: CSARAGPSEAFF
CDR3nt: TGCAGTGCTAGAGCTGGTCCTTCTGAAGCTTTCTTT

d_gene: -
v_gene: TRBV5-5
len: 13
abundance: -
j_gene: TRBJ1-5
CDR3aa: CASSDNPLYSRHF
CDR3nt: TGTGCCAGCAGTGACAACCCCCTTTACAGCCGGCATTTT

d_gene: -
v_gene: TRBV10-3
len: 12
abundance: few
j_gene: TRBJ2-7
CDR3aa: CAISTGAYEQYF
CDR3nt: TGTGCCATCAGTACGGGGGCCTACGAGCAGTACTTC

d_gene: -
v_gene: TRBV5-1
len: 9
abundance: few
j_gene: TRBJ2-1
CDR3aa: CARGNEQFF
CDR3nt: TGCGCCAGGGGGAATGAGCAGTTCTTC

d_gene: TRBD1
v_gene: TRBV28
len: 16
abundance: -
j_gene: TRBJ1-5
CDR3aa: CASSFRFRRGLQPQHF
CDR3nt: TGTGCCAGCAGTTTTAGGTTCCGCAGGGGGCTTCAGCCCCAGCATTTT

d_gene: -
v_gene: TRBV20-1
len: 16
abundance: few
j_gene: TRBJ2-1
CDR3aa: CSARSSAPGVHNEQFF
CDR3nt: TGCAGTGCTAGATCCTCTGCGCCGGGGGTCCACAATGAGCAGTTCTTC

d_gene: TRBD1
v_gene: TRBV12-5
len: 14
abundance: -
j_gene: TRBJ2-5
CDR3aa: CASGSGQGLETQYF
CDR3nt: TGTGCTAGTGGTTCCGGACAGGGGTTAGAGACCCAGTACTTC

d_gene: TRBD1
v_gene: TRBV10-3
len: 14
abundance: -
j_gene: TRBJ1-1
CDR3aa: CAVRQGGMNTEAFF
CDR3nt: TGTGCCGTTCGACAGGGAGGTATGAACACTGAAGCTTTCTTT

d_gene: -
v_gene: TRBV20-1
len: 13
abundance: many
j_gene: TRBJ1-3
CDR3aa: CSARAGDGNTIYF
CDR3nt: TGCAGTGCTAGGGCGGGGGATGGAAACACCATATATTTT

d_gene: -
v_gene: TRBV5-1
len: 15
abundance: few
j_gene: TRBJ2-2
CDR3aa: CASGRDTPNTGELFF
CDR3nt: TGCGCCAGCGGTAGGGACACCCCGAACACCGGGGAGCTGTTTTTT

d_gene: TRBD1
v_gene: TRBV13
len: 16
abundance: few
j_gene: TRBJ1-1
CDR3aa: CASSPTGGAGNTEAFF
CDR3nt: TGTGCCAGCAGCCCGACAGGGGGCGCGGGGAACACTGAAGCTTTCTTT

d_gene: -
v_gene: TRBV5-1
len: 12
abundance: -
j_gene: TRBJ2-7
CDR3aa: CASSRSRQEQYF
CDR3nt: TGCGCCAGCAGCAGGTCTAGGCAAGAGCAGTACTTC

d_gene: -
v_gene: TRBV9
len: 14
abundance: -
j_gene: TRBJ2-5
CDR3aa: CASSVAGYQETQYF
CDR3nt: TGTGCCAGCAGCGTAGCCGGGTACCAAGAGACCCAGTACTTC

d_gene: -
v_gene: TRBV5-5
len: 13
abundance: few
j_gene: TRBJ2-3
CDR3aa: CASSYSPGDTQYF
CDR3nt: TGTGCCAGCAGCTACTCTCCGGGAGATACGCAGTATTTT

d_gene: -
v_gene: TRBV6-6
len: 13
abundance: few
j_gene: TRBJ2-3
CDR3aa: CASSPSGADTQYF
CDR3nt: TGTGCCAGCAGTCCCTCTGGGGCCGATACGCAGTATTTT

d_gene: -
v_gene: TRBV18
len: 15
abundance: many
j_gene: TRBJ1-1
CDR3aa: CASSPLTGQYTEAFF
CDR3nt: TGTGCCAGCTCACCCCTCACAGGGCAGTACACTGAAGCTTTCTTT

d_gene: -
v_gene: TRBV4-3
len: 15
abundance: -
j_gene: TRBJ1-2
CDR3aa: CASSQDDGGLFGYTF
CDR3nt: TGCGCCAGCAGCCAAGACGACGGGGGGCTATTTGGCTACACCTTC

d_gene: -
v_gene: TRBV18
len: 15
abundance: -
j_gene: TRBJ2-2
CDR3aa: CASSPQESGAGELFF
CDR3nt: TGTGCCAGCTCACCACAGGAGAGTGGGGCCGGGGAGCTGTTTTTT

d_gene: -
v_gene: TRBV20-1
len: 15
abundance: few
j_gene: TRBJ2-7
CDR3aa: CSASSIAYPQHEQYF
CDR3nt: TGCAGTGCTAGTTCCATAGCCTACCCTCAGCACGAGCAGTACTTC

d_gene: TRBD1
v_gene: TRBV6-2/TRBV6-3
len: 15
abundance: -
j_gene: TRBJ2-6
CDR3aa: CASRDRVAGANVLTF
CDR3nt: TGTGCCAGCAGAGACAGGGTTGCTGGGGCCAACGTCCTGACTTTC

d_gene: -
v_gene: TRBV10-2
len: 16
abundance: few
j_gene: TRBJ1-1
CDR3aa: CASSEPWGEWNTEAFF
CDR3nt: TGCGCCAGCAGTGAGCCATGGGGGGAGTGGAACACTGAAGCTTTCTTT

d_gene: -
v_gene: TRBV10-3
len: 13
abundance: -
j_gene: TRBJ2-2
CDR3aa: CAISWLNTGELFF
CDR3nt: TGTGCCATCAGTTGGCTGAACACCGGGGAGCTGTTTTTT

d_gene: -
v_gene: TRBV7-9
len: 12
abundance: -
j_gene: TRBJ2-1
CDR3aa: CASSPTSNEQFF
CDR3nt: TGTGCCAGCAGCCCAACTAGCAATGAGCAGTTCTTC

d_gene: -
v_gene: TRBV9
len: 14
abundance: -
j_gene: TRBJ2-7
CDR3aa: CASSPSSQTYEQYF
CDR3nt: TGTGCCAGCAGCCCATCTAGCCAGACCTACGAGCAGTACTTC

d_gene: -
v_gene: TRBV4-2
len: 17
abundance: few
j_gene: TRBJ1-5
CDR3aa: CASSQDGTGNPDQPQHF
CDR3nt: TGTGCCAGCAGCCAAGATGGAACAGGGAATCCCGATCAGCCCCAGCATTTT

d_gene: -
v_gene: TRBV13
len: 15
abundance: few
j_gene: TRBJ1-4
CDR3aa: CASSRREVENEKLFF
CDR3nt: TGTGCCAGCAGCCGGAGGGAGGTAGAGAACGAAAAACTGTTTTTT

d_gene: -
v_gene: TRBV28
len: 14
abundance: few
j_gene: TRBJ1-2
CDR3aa: CASSLVGGIYGYTF
CDR3nt: TGTGCCAGCAGTTTAGTGGGGGGAATCTATGGCTACACCTTC

d_gene: -
v_gene: TRBV4-3
len: 13
abundance: -
j_gene: TRBJ2-7
CDR3aa: CASSLREFHEQYF
CDR3nt: TGCGCCAGCAGCCTAAGGGAATTCCACGAGCAGTACTTC

d_gene: -
v_gene: TRBV12-3/TRBV12-4
len: 13
abundance: -
j_gene: TRBJ2-4
CDR3aa: CASLAGTGNIQYF
CDR3nt: TGTGCCAGCCTCGCCGGGACGGGAAACATTCAGTACTTC

d_gene: TRBD1
v_gene: TRBV9
len: 15
abundance: -
j_gene: TRBJ2-5
CDR3aa: CASSATGGWPETQYF
CDR3nt: TGTGCCAGCAGTGCAACAGGGGGGTGGCCAGAGACCCAGTACTTC

d_gene: -
v_gene: TRBV5-1
len: 16
abundance: -
j_gene: TRBJ2-3
CDR3aa: CASSLGTGAGTDTQYF
CDR3nt: TGCGCCAGCAGCTTGGGTACGGGGGCGGGCACAGATACGCAGTATTTT

d_gene: -
v_gene: TRBV5-1
len: 14
abundance: -
j_gene: TRBJ2-1
CDR3aa: CASSLVVRGIEQFF
CDR3nt: TGCGCCAGCAGCTTGGTGGTCAGGGGTATTGAGCAGTTCTTC

d_gene: -
v_gene: TRBV6-5
len: 14
abundance: -
j_gene: TRBJ1-4
CDR3aa: CASSYKGGSEKLFF
CDR3nt: TGTGCCAGCAGTTACAAGGGGGGAAGTGAAAAACTGTTTTTT

d_gene: -
v_gene: TRBV7-9
len: 14
abundance: -
j_gene: TRBJ2-7
CDR3aa: CASSLVGGTYEQYF
CDR3nt: TGTGCCAGCAGCTTAGTCGGGGGAACCTACGAGCAGTACTTC

d_gene: -
v_gene: TRBV10-3
len: 14
abundance: few
j_gene: TRBJ2-1
CDR3aa: CAIKVGGPYNEQFF
CDR3nt: TGTGCCATCAAAGTGGGCGGACCCTACAATGAGCAGTTCTTC

d_gene: TRBD1
v_gene: TRBV28
len: 12
abundance: -
j_gene: TRBJ2-7
CDR3aa: CASTQGAYEQYF
CDR3nt: TGTGCCAGCACACAGGGGGCCTACGAGCAGTACTTC

d_gene: -
v_gene: TRBV5-1
len: 13
abundance: few
j_gene: TRBJ1-1
CDR3aa: CASSPWDKREAFF
CDR3nt: TGCGCCAGCAGCCCCTGGGACAAAAGGGAAGCTTTCTTT

d_gene: TRBD1
v_gene: TRBV27
len: 15
abundance: -
j_gene: TRBJ1-3
CDR3aa: CASSTGAVSGNTIYF
CDR3nt: TGTGCCAGCTCAACAGGGGCTGTCTCTGGAAACACCATATATTTT

d_gene: -
v_gene: TRBV2
len: 16
abundance: few
j_gene: TRBJ2-1
CDR3aa: CASSVPRGSSYNEQFF
CDR3nt: TGTGCCAGCAGTGTGCCCCGGGGAAGCTCCTACAATGAGCAGTTCTTC

d_gene: -
v_gene: TRBV28
len: 14
abundance: -
j_gene: TRBJ2-7
CDR3aa: CASSLAGQNYEQYF
CDR3nt: TGTGCCAGCAGTTTGGCGGGACAAAACTACGAGCAGTACTTC

d_gene: TRBD2
v_gene: TRBV30
len: 19
abundance: -
j_gene: TRBJ2-1
CDR3aa: CAWSVLYGWVAGAYNEQFF
CDR3nt: TGTGCCTGGAGTGTACTCTATGGCTGGGTAGCGGGGGCCTACAATGAGCAGTTCTTC

d_gene: TRBD1
v_gene: TRBV2
len: 12
abundance: once
j_gene: TRBJ1-1
CDR3aa: CASSLQGGVAFF
CDR3nt: TGTGCCAGCAGTCTTCAGGGGGGAGTGGCTTTCTTT

d_gene: -
v_gene: TRBV20-1
len: 14
abundance: many
j_gene: TRBJ1-3
CDR3aa: CSARDAHSGNTIYF
CDR3nt: TGCAGTGCTAGAGATGCGCATTCTGGAAACACCATATATTTT

d_gene: TRBD2
v_gene: TRBV7-2
len: 16
abundance: -
j_gene: TRBJ2-3
CDR3aa: CASSPDRLAGTDTQYF
CDR3nt: TGTGCCAGCAGCCCAGATCGGCTAGCGGGGACAGATACGCAGTATTTT

d_gene: -
v_gene: TRBV5-1
len: 14
abundance: -
j_gene: TRBJ2-3
CDR3aa: CASSLCQEGNTQYF
CDR3nt: TGCGCCAGCAGCTTGTGTCAGGAGGGAAATACGCAGTATTTT

d_gene: TRBD2
v_gene: TRBV12-3/TRBV12-4
len: 15
abundance: few
j_gene: TRBJ2-3
CDR3aa: CASSFRLAWTDTQYF
CDR3nt: TGTGCCAGCAGTTTCCGACTAGCATGGACAGATACGCAGTATTTT

d_gene: -
v_gene: TRBV19
len: 14
abundance: -
j_gene: TRBJ2-1
CDR3aa: CASSILEQYNEQFF
CDR3nt: TGTGCCAGTAGTATTTTGGAACAGTACAATGAGCAGTTCTTC

d_gene: -
v_gene: TRBV29-1
len: 12
abundance: many
j_gene: TRBJ2-5
CDR3aa: CSVEFSQETQYF
CDR3nt: TGCAGCGTTGAATTCAGCCAAGAGACCCAGTACTTC